The present T cell receptor (beta chain) was sequenced within a study of cytomegalovirus exposure and HLA in healthy donors. Points from the study as a whole: According to reports, the classifier identified cytomegalovirus status with high specificity and sensitivity.

As for this clone: Its target is not known.

In the PCR, 60 Vbeta and 13 Jbeta primers were used. Produced via immunoSEQ multiplex PCR; TCRdb's table is partial and in-frame only. The table records roughly 130,000 clones, roughly 82% of them present only once. Material for sequencing was PBMCs. The TCR was taken from a woman aged 18-29 years in good health and CMV-seropositive.

As DNA, the CDR3 is TGTGCCAGTAGTAGGGCCAACACCGGGGAGCTGTTTTTT. Residues: CASSRANTGELFF. The rearrangement links TRBV19 to TRBJ2-2; D is unresolved. The CDR3 covers 13 residues. V was cut by 4 bases and J by 2 bases, with 5 bases left in between. In germline, CDR1 is LNHDA, CDR2 SQIVND (reference sequence).